This paragraph reports one T cell receptor (beta chain). The record originates from a study of blood T cell repertoires in COVID-19. About the study: Whether acute or convalescent, the COVID-19 samples came from the United States, Italy and Spain. The cDNA or gDNA used as material had been derived from T cells, B-cell-depleted T cells, or PBMCs.

Profiling relied on immunoSEQ multiplex PCR, and the TCRdb table lists in-frame clones only, not all of them. The table records about 190,000 clones, around 82% of them present only once. The junction had 3 bases not matched to a gene; V was cut back by 4 bases and J by 2 bases. The CDR3 is made up of 14 amino acids. Looked up from germline, CDR1 is SGHRS and CDR2 is YFSETQ. This chain links TRBV5-1 with TRBJ2-1; 7 bases fit TRBD2. This receptor was identified in a man aged 50-60 years with active or convalescent COVID-19. Sequences were obtained from peripheral blood. DNA for the CDR3: TGCGCCAGCAGCCCCGGGACTACCTACAATGAGCAGTTCTTC. It encodes CASSPGTTYNEQFF.